Below, 16 T cell receptor beta chains from the same sample are listed, as sequenced in a study of blood T cell repertoires in COVID-19. The table came from immunoSEQ multiplex PCR; TCRdb's copy has only in-frame clones and leaves some out. This table has around 160,000 clones, roughly 87% appearing once. Input material: PBMCs or T cells enriched from blood (not recorded which). Source of these receptors: a man aged 45 to 65 who had recovered from COVID-19.

The rearrangement links TRBV2 to TRBJ1-5, with D possibly matching TRBD1 (5 bases). The CDR3 length is 17 residues. CDR1 and CDR2 from the germline V gene are SNHLY and FYNNEI. Trimming pared 0 bases from V and 3 bases from J, leaving 15 bases between. The CDR3 sequence is CASSEARPGVPNQPQHF. The CDR3 nucleotides read TGTGCCAGCAGTGAAGCCCGGCCGGGGGTTCCCAATCAGCCCCAGCATTTT. Using reference TRBV2 and TRBJ1-5 for the parts outside the CDR3, the full variable domain is EPEVTQTPSHQVTQMGQEVILRCVPISNHLYFYWYRQILGQKVEFLVSFYNNEISEKSEIFDDQFSVERPDGSNFTLKIRSTKLEDSAMYFCASSEARPGVPNQPQHFGDGTRLSIL.

This sequence joins TRBV5-1 and TRBJ2-3; TRBD2 agrees at 11 bases. The CDR3 consists of 16 residues. V shed 4 bases and J 2 bases; nucleotides not matched to a gene: 6. Germline loops: CDR1 SGHRS, CDR2 YFSETQ. The CDR3 reads CASSGGLAGPTDTQYF. DNA for the CDR3: TGCGCCAGCAGCGGAGGACTAGCGGGCCCCACAGATACGCAGTATTTT.

V is TRBV15 and J is TRBJ2-2; D is unresolved. The CDR3 runs to 17 residues. Germline V CDR1 and CDR2: LNHNV, YYDKDF (reference sequence). V shed 6 bases and J shed 5 bases, with 22 bases lying between them. CDR3: CATSPRSLSSGTGELFF. The CDR3 DNA is TGTGCCACCAGTCCCAGATCCCTGTCCTCCGGGACCGGGGAGCTGTTTTTT.

This clone came up once. The rearrangement joins TRBV5-1 to TRBJ1-5, with D tentatively TRBD1 (5 bases). CDR1 and CDR2 from the germline V gene are SGHRS and YFSETQ. The V end was cut by 0 bases, the J end by 1 base, with 5 bases between. The CDR3 totals 14 residues. The CDR3 nucleotides are TGCGCCAGCAGCTTGGAGGGGAGCAATCAGCCCCAGCATTTT. As protein: CASSLEGSNQPQHF.

In this sample, this clone turned up a few times. The rearrangement links TRBV6-1 to TRBJ1-5; D not certain. The V gene lost 3 bases and the J gene lost 5 bases, with 14 bases spanning the gap. Per germline, CDR1 MNHNS and CDR2 SASEGT. The CDR3 has 15 amino acids. The CDR3 region has the DNA TGTGCCAGCAGTGATACATGGAGGAGCGATCAGCCCCAGCATTTT. Its protein product is CASSDTWRSDQPQHF.

V gene TRBV5-1 combines with J gene TRBJ2-7; 10 nucleotides agree with TRBD2. CDR3 length: 18 amino acids. From germline, CDR1 is SGHRS and CDR2 YFSETQ. With 0 bases clipped from V and 1 base from J, the junction kept 10 bases outside the gene matches. The CDR3 region has the DNA TGCGCCAGCAGCTTGGATGAGACTAGCGGGTTAGGATCCTACGAGCAGTACTTC. Protein: CASSLDETSGLGSYEQYF.

The chain couples TRBV11-2 to TRBJ1-4; D unclear. This CDR3 spans 15 amino acids. V was shortened by 6 bases and J by 5 bases, with 16 bases between the two germline ends. Per germline, CDR1 SGHAT and CDR2 FQNNGV. The CDR3 bases are TGTGCCAGCAGTCCCACGGGAGGGAACAATGAAAAACTGTTTTTT. Its translation is CASSPTGGNNEKLFF. Complete variable domain (other parts from reference TRBV11-2 and TRBJ1-4): EAGVAQSPRYKIIEKRQSVAFWCNPISGHATLYWYQQILGQGPKLLIQFQNNGVVDDSQLPKDRFSAERLKGVDSTLKIQPAKLEDSAVYLCASSPTGGNNEKLFFGSGTQLSVL.

V is TRBV24-1 and J is TRBJ1-2; D might be TRBD1 (5 bases). This CDR3 spans 15 amino acids. Germline lookup yields CDR1 KGHDR and CDR2 SFDVKD. Between the trimmed V and J ends, which lost 5 bases and 4 bases, there was a span of 16 bases. The CDR3: CATSAGGDAIYGYTF. For the CDR3, the DNA is TGTGCCACCAGTGCGGGGGGGGACGCTATCTATGGCTACACCTTC.

This chain connects TRBV30 to TRBJ2-5, with 7 bases that match TRBD1. The ends lost 8 bases at V and 5 bases at J; junction bases unmatched: 8. The CDR3 contains 12 residues. Germline CDR1 reads GTSNPN; CDR2 reads SVGIG (reference sequence). The CDR3 region is CAQGVRAETQYF. Here the CDR3 DNA reads TGTGCCCAGGGGGTAAGGGCTGAGACCCAGTACTTC.

This chain links TRBV19 with TRBJ2-2; no definite D call. Germline loops: CDR1 LNHDA, CDR2 SQIVND (reference sequence). The CDR3 has 13 amino acids. Trimming took off 6 bases at V and 6 bases at J, with 11 bases between the two ends. CDR3 sequence reads: CASSQDLAGELFF. CDR3 DNA sequence: TGTGCCAGTAGCCAGGATTTGGCCGGGGAGCTGTTTTTT.

This clone was observed a single time. The DNA of the CDR3 is TGTGCCAGCAGTTTGGGGAACTCGGGGTTTACGCAGTATTTT. Translated: CASSLGNSGFTQYF. The rearrangement uses TRBV28 and TRBJ2-3, with D possibly matching TRBD2 (5 bases). The CDR3 totals 14 residues. The germline V gene encodes CDR1 MDHEN and CDR2 SYDVKM. V lost 3 bases, J lost 8 bases, and 15 bases lay in between. The entire variable domain, with the rest obtained from reference TRBV28 and TRBJ2-3, is as follows: DVKVTQSSRYLVKRTGEKVFLECVQDMDHENMFWYRQDPGLGLRLIYFSYDVKMKEKGDIPEGYSVSREKKERFSLILESASTNQTSMYLCASSLGNSGFTQYFGPGTRLTVL.

The chain couples TRBV28 to TRBJ1-5; the match to TRBD1 covers 8 bases. V trimming: 6 bases; J trimming: 6 bases; junction bases outside the gene matches: 10. This CDR3 region has 15 residues. Germline V gene lookup returns CDR1 MDHEN and CDR2 SYDVKM. CDR3 in amino acids: CASSVPRGLGQPQHF. CDR3 in DNA: TGTGCCAGCAGCGTACCCAGGGGGCTGGGTCAGCCCCAGCATTTT.

The rearrangement links TRBV3-1 (or the pseudogene TRBV3-2) to TRBJ1-2, with TRBD1 identical over 7 bases. Germline CDR1 and CDR2: LGHDT and YNNKEL (reference sequence). There are 14 residues in the CDR3. Losses at the gene ends were 4 bases for V and 8 bases for J; bases not matched to a gene: 10. The CDR3 coding sequence is TGTGCCAGCAGCCCCGGGACAGAGGCTCTAGGCTACACCTTC. Its translation: CASSPGTEALGYTF.

J is TRBJ2-3 and V is TRBV5-1; TRBD1 aligns across 8 bases. V lost 6 bases, J lost 2 bases, and 23 bases stayed unmatched. In germline, CDR1 is SGHRS, CDR2 YFSETQ. This CDR3 is 20 amino acids long. The CDR3 reads CASKGQAPPTLSRLTDTQYF. Here the CDR3 DNA reads TGCGCCAGCAAGGGACAGGCCCCCCCCACACTTTCTCGCCTCACAGATACGCAGTATTTT.

The J gene is TRBJ1-4, the V gene TRBV2; D is unresolved. This CDR3 spans 16 amino acids. Between the trimmed V and J ends, which lost 6 bases and 4 bases, there was a span of 18 bases. The germline gives CDR1 SNHLY, CDR2 FYNNEI. The DNA of the CDR3 is TGTGCCAGCAGATTAATTTCGGGAGCTTATAATGAAAAACTGTTTTTT. Residues: CASRLISGAYNEKLFF. The whole variable domain, filled in from reference TRBV2 and TRBJ1-4, reads EPEVTQTPSHQVTQMGQEVILRCVPISNHLYFYWYRQILGQKVEFLVSFYNNEISEKSEIFDDQFSVERPDGSNFTLKIRSTKLEDSAMYFCASRLISGAYNEKLFFGSGTQLSVL.

A single count supports this clone. This rearrangement joins TRBV24-1 to TRBJ2-1, with 10 positions matching TRBD2. Germline V gene data show CDR1 as KGHDR and CDR2 as SFDVKD. The CDR3 has 15 residues. With V trimmed by 7 bases and J by 5 bases, 7 bases remained unmatched. The DNA for the CDR3 is TGTGCCACCAGCCTAGCGGGAGCCACGAACAATGAGCAGTTCTTC. It is translated as CATSLAGATNNEQFF.